The entry below gives a single T cell receptor beta chain sequence along with its context. The Seattle patients, enrolled during active infection, were followed longitudinally. These data originate in a study of blood T cell repertoires in COVID-19. Study context: PBMCs, B-cell-depleted T cells, or T cells were the source of the cDNA or gDNA that made up the material.

V lost 4 bases to trimming and J lost 4 bases; unmatched junction nucleotides: 8. CDR3 size: 15 residues. Germline-derived CDR1 and CDR2 are SGHDN and FVKESK. In the authors' methods: Researchers report that nucleated cell counts were estimated from reference gene primer amplification. The method was immunoSEQ multiplex PCR; TCRdb's version includes in-frame clones alone and lacks a portion of them. For V, J and clone size, that table is used; D and trimming come from the DNA. The top ten hold roughly 4% of the sample, which has about 130,000 clones, about 89% seen once. The sequence was obtained from a man aged 60 to 75 with COVID-19, enrolled during active disease. This chain links TRBV14 with TRBJ2-3; the match to TRBD2 covers 7 bases. Sequencing was carried out using peripheral blood. In DNA, the CDR3 is TGTGCCAGCAGCCCCAACAGCGGGGCTTCAGATACGCAGTATTTT. Encoded protein: CASSPNSGASDTQYF.